One and the same sample provided the 24 T cell receptor beta chains below, sequenced in a study of radiation and T cells in renal cell carcinoma (dated by TCRdb to 2020 to 2022). Per the publication, the time point label means: tumor resected at nephrectomy. Read against the paper, the sample's treatment or condition label means: treatment-naive control, cytoreductive nephrectomy. Receptor amplification or capture employed the immunoSEQ multiplex PCR assay. TCRdb mirrors the immuneACCESS table, restricted to in-frame sequences. Some clones are absent from its copies; in checked studies, under half trace to an unresolved V gene, and the reason for the others is unknown. This sample gives about 10,000 clones in total; around 56% of them show up just once. More than 8% of the sample lies in the top ten. Sequenced material: tumor tissue, taken from a patient whose treatment was nephrectomy without radiotherapy. These receptor sequences come from a man aged 35 to 55 with renal cell carcinoma.

This clone is deemed medium-sized. V usage is TRBV30 and J usage is TRBJ1-5; 7 bases map to TRBD1. The CDR3 totals 13 residues. Germline V gives CDR1 GTSNPN, CDR2 SVGIG (reference sequence). Trimming removed 1 base from V and 6 bases from J; junction bases left unmatched: 3. CDR3 nucleotide sequence: TGTGCCTGGAGTGGAACAGGGGTTCAGCCCCAGCATTTT. Amino acids: CAWSGTGVQPQHF. Full variable domain (missing parts from reference TRBV30 and TRBJ1-5): SQTIHQWPATLVQPVGSPLSLECTVEGTSNPNLYWYRQAAGRGLQLLFYSVGIGQISSEVPQNLSASRPQDRQFILSSKKLLLSDSGFYLCAWSGTGVQPQHFGDGTRLSIL.

The chain recombines TRBV27 with TRBJ1-4; TRBD1 matches at 9 bases. Losses at the gene ends were 5 bases for V and 8 bases for J; bases not matched to a gene: 6. Looked up from germline, CDR1 is MNHEY and CDR2 is SMNVEV (reference sequence). The CDR3 is made up of 14 amino acids. CDR3 nucleotide sequence: TGTGCCAGCAGTGAAACAGGGGGCAAAGAAAAACTGTTTTTT. Amino acid sequence: CASSETGGKEKLFF.

This sequence joins TRBV4-3 and TRBJ2-7; 10 nucleotides agree with TRBD1. The V segment lost 5 bases and the J segment 1 base; nucleotides outside the gene matches: 5. This CDR3 has 15 amino acids. Germline CDR1 reads LGHNA; CDR2 reads YSLEER. CDR3 region: CASSFGQGESYEQYF. The CDR3 nucleotides read TGCGCCAGCAGCTTTGGACAGGGGGAGTCCTACGAGCAGTACTTC.

The gene calls are TRBV7-9 and TRBJ1-3; possible D gene TRBD1, 6 bases. Trimming shortened V by 4 bases and J by 0 bases, and 16 bases separated the two germline ends. This CDR3 has 17 amino acids. Germline CDR1 and CDR2: SEHNR and FQNEAQ (reference sequence). The CDR3 region has the DNA TGTGCCAGCAGCTCACTTCGGGACACCATCTCTGGAAACACCATATATTTT. This encodes CASSSLRDTISGNTIYF.

The chain couples TRBV6-6 to TRBJ2-7; perhaps TRBD1 as D (6 bases). CDR3 size: 12 residues. Trimming took off 7 bases at V and 6 bases at J, with 13 bases between the two ends. Germline V gene data show CDR1 as MNHNY and CDR2 as SVGAGI (reference sequence). The CDR3 loop is CASTGVGTEQYV. The CDR3 region has the DNA TGTGCCAGCACAGGGGTAGGGACCGAGCAGTACGTC.

The chain carries TRBV6-6 and TRBJ1-2; D possibly corresponds to TRBD1 (5 bases). The germline V and J ends were trimmed by 4 bases and 4 bases, with 10 bases remaining between them. The CDR3 sequence is 13 residues long. Germline lookup yields CDR1 MNHNY and CDR2 SVGAGI (reference sequence). The CDR3 region has the DNA TGTGCCAGCAGTTCGGGACCCTCCTATGGCTACACCTTC. This translates into CASSSGPSYGYTF.

This rearrangement joins TRBV7-2 to TRBJ2-1, with D tentatively TRBD1 or TRBD2 (5 bases each). Germline CDR1 SGHTA, CDR2 FQGNSA. Trimming took off 5 bases at V and 7 bases at J, with 15 bases between the two ends. There are 14 residues in the CDR3. The CDR3 DNA is TGTGCCAGCAGCCGGGGAGCGGCAGGGAATGAGCAGTTCTTC. Translating gives CASSRGAAGNEQFF.

CDR3 bases: TGTGCCATCCGACTGGGGAACAATAGGGATGAGCAGTTCTTC. This codes for CAIRLGNNRDEQFF. The chain couples TRBV10-3 to TRBJ2-1; unclear D gene. The CDR3 length is 14 residues. The germline V and J ends were trimmed by 8 bases and 8 bases, with 19 bases remaining between them. Looked up from germline, CDR1 is ENHRY and CDR2 is SYGVKD.

This rearrangement joins TRBV6-6 to TRBJ1-5; D call uncertain. Trimming stripped 0 bases from V and 0 bases from J, with 6 bases between. Germline-derived CDR1 and CDR2 are MNHNY and SVGAGI (reference sequence). This CDR3 has 15 amino acids. For the CDR3, the DNA is TGTGCCAGCAGTTACTCGATTGGTAGCAATCAGCCCCAGCATTTT. Residues: CASSYSIGSNQPQHF.

This clone was seen only once. The CDR3 is CASSAGQLTYEQYF. CDR3 bases: TGTGCCAGCAGTGCGGGACAGTTAACCTACGAGCAGTACTTC. V usage is TRBV6-1 and J usage is TRBJ2-7; 7 bases are shared with TRBD1. The germline V gene encodes CDR1 MNHNS and CDR2 SASEGT. The CDR3 sequence is 14 residues long. V dropped 4 bases and J dropped 2; count of bases not matched to a gene: 5.

This clone is deemed medium-sized. The chain carries TRBV5-1 and TRBJ2-1; D uncertain. Germline lookup yields CDR1 SGHRS and CDR2 YFSETQ. The germline V and J ends were trimmed by 0 bases and 7 bases, with 8 bases remaining between them. This CDR3 is 13 amino acids long. CDR3 loop: CASSLETTNEQFF. The DNA for the CDR3 is TGCGCCAGCAGCTTGGAGACAACGAATGAGCAGTTCTTC. The full variable domain, its missing parts supplied by reference TRBV5-1 and TRBJ2-1, is KAGVTQTPRYLIKTRGQQVTLSCSPISGHRSVSWYQQTPGQGLQFLFEYFSETQRNKGNFPGRFSGRQFSNSRSEMNVSTLELGDSALYLCASSLETTNEQFFGPGTRLTVL.

This clone was seen more than once but under ten times. V and J are TRBV5-5 and TRBJ1-3; D is possibly TRBD1 (6 bases). The germline V gene encodes CDR1 SGHKS and CDR2 YYEKEE (reference sequence). V shed 0 bases and J shed 4 bases, with 11 bases lying between them. This CDR3 comprises 15 residues. Here the CDR3 DNA reads TGTGCCAGCAGCTTGGCTTGGGGGGCCGGAAACACCATATATTTT. Protein: CASSLAWGAGNTIYF.

This clone was recorded once. The J gene is TRBJ2-1, the V gene TRBV7-6; D call uncertain. Germline V lookup: CDR1 SGHVS, CDR2 FNYEAQ. Trimming stripped 4 bases from V and 0 bases from J, with 10 bases between. This CDR3 has 15 residues. CDR3 in DNA: TGTGCCAGCAGCTCTCAAGATAGCTCCTACAATGAGCAGTTCTTC. It specifies CASSSQDSSYNEQFF.

The chain joins TRBV7-9 to TRBJ1-1; D uncertain. Germline V gene data show CDR1 as SEHNR and CDR2 as FQNEAQ (reference sequence). The germline V and J ends were trimmed by 2 bases and 4 bases, with 11 bases remaining between them. CDR3 length: 14 amino acids. The DNA of the CDR3 is TGTGCCAGCAGCTTACGCGGTAGAACCACTGAAGCTTTCTTT. Its translation: CASSLRGRTTEAFF.

This clone was seen a few times. The rearrangement links TRBV19 to TRBJ2-7; possible D gene TRBD2, 6 bases. V lost 3 bases and J lost 6, with 18 bases in between. The CDR3 has 15 residues. CDR1 and CDR2 from the germline V gene are LNHDA and SQIVND (reference sequence). DNA of the CDR3: TGTGCCAGTAGTATGCACGCGGAGGCGCGGGGCGAGCAGTACTTC. The encoded protein is CASSMHAEARGEQYF.

This rearrangement joins TRBV5-1 to TRBJ1-6; D gene unclear. Trimming took 7 bases from V and 0 from J, leaving 14 bases between them. The CDR3 has 16 amino acids. Germline CDR1 reads SGHRS; CDR2 reads YFSETQ. The CDR3 DNA is TGCGCCAGCTCCCTAGAAGGCAGCTCCTATAATTCACCCCTCCACTTT. Protein sequence: CASSLEGSSYNSPLHF.

The chain recombines TRBV28 with TRBJ2-7, with D unresolved. The V gene lost 8 bases and the J gene lost 2 bases, with 13 bases spanning the gap. Per the germline V gene, CDR1 is MDHEN and CDR2 is SYDVKM. The CDR3 covers 13 residues. CDR3 sequence: CASEIAPAYEQYF. DNA for the CDR3: TGTGCCAGCGAGATCGCCCCAGCCTACGAGCAGTACTTC.

V gene TRBV27 combines with J gene TRBJ1-2; TRBD1 is a possible D gene (6 bases). Trimming stripped 0 bases from V and 4 bases from J, with 12 bases between. This CDR3 is built from 15 residues. Germline CDR1 MNHEY, CDR2 SMNVEV (reference sequence). The CDR3 DNA sequence: TGTGCCAGCAGTTTATCTCACAGGGACGTCTATGGCTACACCTTC. It yields the protein CASSLSHRDVYGYTF.

The chain couples TRBV4-2 to TRBJ2-7; maybe TRBD1 (5 bases). V shed 0 bases and J shed 10 bases, with 22 bases lying between them. Germline CDR1 and CDR2: LGHNA and YNFKEQ. The CDR3 runs to 16 residues. The CDR3 here is CASSQEGPGVALEQYF. In DNA, the CDR3 is TGTGCCAGCAGCCAAGAGGGGCCAGGAGTAGCTCTCGAACAGTACTTC.

This clone occurred a few times. The chain carries TRBV7-6 and TRBJ1-1; D unresolved. Germline values: CDR1 SGHVS, CDR2 FNYEAQ. The CDR3 is 14 amino acids. V lost 0 bases and J lost 2, with 7 bases in between. Here the CDR3 reads CASSLAKTNTEAFF. The CDR3 DNA reads TGTGCCAGCAGCTTAGCGAAGACAAACACTGAAGCTTTCTTT.

The chain joins TRBV19 to TRBJ2-7; TRBD2 might be the D (5 bases). V dropped 6 bases and J dropped 4 bases, with 7 bases sitting between them. The length of the CDR3 is 11 residues. Germline assignment: CDR1 LNHDA and CDR2 SQIVND (reference sequence). The CDR3 here is CASSRGYEQYF. CDR3 in DNA: TGTGCCAGTAGCCGAGGGTACGAGCAGTACTTC.

V and J are TRBV9 and TRBJ2-3, with 8 positions matching TRBD2. This CDR3 has 16 amino acids. V lost 0 bases and J lost 2; bases outside the gene matches: 5. Per the germline V gene, CDR1 is SGDLS and CDR2 is YYNGEE. The DNA for the CDR3 is TGTGCCAGCAGCGTAGAATTAGCGGGACCCACAGATACGCAGTATTTT. Protein product: CASSVELAGPTDTQYF.

The chain combines TRBV2 with TRBJ2-7; 7 bases line up with TRBD2. The J segment lost 3 bases and the V segment lost 5 bases, leaving 1 base of the junction unmatched. The CDR3 sequence is 12 residues long. The germline gives CDR1 SNHLY, CDR2 FYNNEI. DNA of the CDR3: TGTGCCAGCAGTACTAGCGTCTACGAGCAGTACGTC. Residues: CASSTSVYEQYV.

The table lists this clone with a count of one. The J gene is TRBJ2-5, the V gene TRBV9; D is uncertain. Germline V lookup: CDR1 SGDLS, CDR2 YYNGEE. Trimming removed 3 bases from V and 2 bases from J, with 11 bases in between. The CDR3 has 14 residues. CDR3 loop: CASSEAGRQETQYF. CDR3 in DNA: TGTGCCAGCAGCGAGGCAGGCCGACAAGAGACCCAGTACTTC. Using reference TRBV9 and TRBJ2-5 for the parts outside the CDR3, the full variable domain is DSGVTQTPKHLITATGQRVTLRCSPRSGDLSVYWYQQSLDQGLQFLIQYYNGEERAKGNILERFSAQQFPDLHSELNLSSLELGDSALYFCASSEAGRQETQYFGPGTRLLVL.